A selection of T cell receptor beta chains follows, all from one sample in a study of somatic mutations in cytotoxic T cells in rheumatoid arthritis. Some clones are missing from TCRdb's copy, which holds only in-frame ones; the method was immunoSEQ multiplex PCR. The profile shows approximately 21,000 clones, about four fifths of them singletons. The sample comprised CD8+ T cells sorted from blood. These receptors were obtained from an adult with rheumatoid arthritis. CDR3s include the opening cysteine and the closing phenylalanine or tryptophan. Fields, in order: J gene, D gene, V gene, clone size, CDR3 DNA, CDR3 protein. The D gene is left open where the match is weak. Rows give clone size only sometimes, using once, few, many, or a class for an expanded clone.

J gene: TRBJ1-5
D gene: -
V gene: TRBV15
clone size: once
CDR3 DNA: TGTGCCACCAGCAGACGACAGCGGGGAGACAATCAGCCCCAGCATTTT
CDR3 protein: CATSRRQRGDNQPQHF

J gene: TRBJ2-3
D gene: TRBD1
V gene: TRBV7-9
clone size: -
CDR3 DNA: TGTGCCAGCAGCTACAGGGGGACAGATACGCAGTATTTT
CDR3 protein: CASSYRGTDTQYF

J gene: TRBJ2-3
D gene: -
V gene: TRBV7-9
clone size: -
CDR3 DNA: TGTGCCAGCAGCTTAGGTGCGGGGCGAAGCACAGATACGCAGTATTTT
CDR3 protein: CASSLGAGRSTDTQYF

J gene: TRBJ2-1
D gene: -
V gene: TRBV9
clone size: once
CDR3 DNA: TGTGCCAGCAGCGTAGCCTGGAACAATGAGCAGTTCTTC
CDR3 protein: CASSVAWNNEQFF

J gene: TRBJ2-7
D gene: TRBD1
V gene: TRBV19
clone size: -
CDR3 DNA: TGTGCCAGTAGTCTACTACTGGGACAGGCTTACGAGCAGTACTTC
CDR3 protein: CASSLLLGQAYEQYF

J gene: TRBJ2-2
D gene: -
V gene: TRBV4-2
clone size: -
CDR3 DNA: TGTGCCAGCAGCCAAGGAGGGCCGGGTTCACCCGCCGGGGAGCTGTTTTTT
CDR3 protein: CASSQGGPGSPAGELFF

J gene: TRBJ1-5
D gene: -
V gene: TRBV4-1
clone size: -
CDR3 DNA: TGCGCCAGCAGCCAAGACGGTGCCGGGGGCAATCAGCCCCAGCATTTT
CDR3 protein: CASSQDGAGGNQPQHF

J gene: TRBJ1-2
D gene: -
V gene: TRBV5-4
clone size: few
CDR3 DNA: TGTGCCAGCAGCCTCGCGGGGGCCCTGGGGAATGGCTACACCTTC
CDR3 protein: CASSLAGALGNGYTF

J gene: TRBJ2-1
D gene: TRBD2
V gene: TRBV2
clone size: -
CDR3 DNA: TGTGCCAGCAGTCGCGGGACTAGCGGTTCAAACAATGAGCAGTTCTTC
CDR3 protein: CASSRGTSGSNNEQFF

J gene: TRBJ1-2
D gene: -
V gene: TRBV27
clone size: -
CDR3 DNA: TGTGCCAGCAGTTTGAGGGGGAACTATGGCTACACCTTC
CDR3 protein: CASSLRGNYGYTF

J gene: TRBJ2-3
D gene: -
V gene: TRBV4-1
clone size: -
CDR3 DNA: TGCGCCAGCAGCCAAGACGAAGCGCTAGGCACAGATACGCAGTATTTT
CDR3 protein: CASSQDEALGTDTQYF